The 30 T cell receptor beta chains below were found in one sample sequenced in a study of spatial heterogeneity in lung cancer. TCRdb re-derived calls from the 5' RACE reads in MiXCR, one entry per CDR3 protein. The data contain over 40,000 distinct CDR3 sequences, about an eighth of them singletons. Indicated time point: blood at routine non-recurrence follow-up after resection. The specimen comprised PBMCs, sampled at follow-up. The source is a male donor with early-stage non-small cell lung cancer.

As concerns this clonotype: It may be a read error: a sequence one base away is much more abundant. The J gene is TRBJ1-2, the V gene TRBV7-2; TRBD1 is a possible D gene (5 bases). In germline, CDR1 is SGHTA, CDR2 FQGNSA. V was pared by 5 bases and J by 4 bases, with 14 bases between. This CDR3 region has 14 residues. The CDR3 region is CASSRSRGSYGYTF. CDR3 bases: TGTGCCAGCAGCCGCTCCCGGGGGTCCTATGGCTACACCTTC. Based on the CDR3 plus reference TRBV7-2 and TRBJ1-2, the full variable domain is GAGVSQSPSNKVTEKGKDVELRCDPISGHTALYWYRQSLGQGLEFLIYFQGNSAPDKSGLPSDRFSAERTGGSVSTLTIQRTQQEDSAVYLCASSRSRGSYGYTFGSGTRLTVV.

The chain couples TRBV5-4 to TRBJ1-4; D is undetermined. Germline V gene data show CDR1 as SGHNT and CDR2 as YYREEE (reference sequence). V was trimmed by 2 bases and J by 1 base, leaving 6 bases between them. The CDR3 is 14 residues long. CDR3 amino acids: CASSFHGTNEKLFF. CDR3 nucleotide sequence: TGTGCCAGCAGCTTTCACGGAACTAATGAAAAACTGTTTTTT.

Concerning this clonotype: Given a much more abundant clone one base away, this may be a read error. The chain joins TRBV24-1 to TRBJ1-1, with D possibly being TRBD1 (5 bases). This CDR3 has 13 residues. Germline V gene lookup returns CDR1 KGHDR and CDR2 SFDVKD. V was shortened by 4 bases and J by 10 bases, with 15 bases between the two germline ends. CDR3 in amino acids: CATSDCNGGPAFF. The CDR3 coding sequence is TGTGCCACCAGTGACTGCAACGGGGGACCAGCTTTCTTT.

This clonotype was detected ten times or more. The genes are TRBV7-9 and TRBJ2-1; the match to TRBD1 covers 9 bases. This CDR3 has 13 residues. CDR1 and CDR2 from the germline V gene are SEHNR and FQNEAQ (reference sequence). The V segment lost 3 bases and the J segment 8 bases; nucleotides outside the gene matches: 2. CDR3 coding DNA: TGTGCCAGCAGCTTTTGGACAGGGGATGAGCAGTTCTTC. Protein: CASSFWTGDEQFF.

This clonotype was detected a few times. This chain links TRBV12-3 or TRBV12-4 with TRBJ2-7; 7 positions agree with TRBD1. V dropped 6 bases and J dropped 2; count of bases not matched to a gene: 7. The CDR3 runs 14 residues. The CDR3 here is CASRPGGITYEQYF. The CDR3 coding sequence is TGTGCCAGCAGGCCAGGGGGAATCACCTACGAGCAGTACTTC.

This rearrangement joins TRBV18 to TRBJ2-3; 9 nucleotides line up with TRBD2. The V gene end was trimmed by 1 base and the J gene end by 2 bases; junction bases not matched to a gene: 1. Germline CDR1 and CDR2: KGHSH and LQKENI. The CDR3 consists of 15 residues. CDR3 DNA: TGTGCCAGCTCACCACTAGCGGGGGACACAGATACGCAGTATTTT. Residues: CASSPLAGDTDTQYF.

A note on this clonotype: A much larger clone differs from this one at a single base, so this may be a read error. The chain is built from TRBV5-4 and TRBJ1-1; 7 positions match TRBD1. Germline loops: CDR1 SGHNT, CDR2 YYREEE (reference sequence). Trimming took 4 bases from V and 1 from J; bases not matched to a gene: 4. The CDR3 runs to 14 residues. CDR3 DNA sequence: TGTGCCAGCAGCCTAGGACAGGCGAACACTGAAGCTTTCTTT. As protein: CASSLGQANTEAFF.

CDR3 protein: CASSVGAGETQYF. As DNA, the CDR3 is TGTGCCAGCAGCGTGGGGGCAGGCGAGACCCAGTACTTC. The rearrangement links TRBV7-2 to TRBJ2-5; D is perhaps TRBD1 (6 bases). Trimming stripped 5 bases from V and 5 bases from J, with 12 bases between. Germline CDR1 is SGHTA and CDR2 is FQGNSA. The CDR3 has 13 amino acids.

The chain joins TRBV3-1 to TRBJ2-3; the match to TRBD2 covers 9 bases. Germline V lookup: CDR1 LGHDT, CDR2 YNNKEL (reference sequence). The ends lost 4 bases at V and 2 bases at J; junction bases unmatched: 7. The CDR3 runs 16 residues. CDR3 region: CASSLLAGASTDTQYF. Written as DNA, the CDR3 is TGTGCCAGCAGCCTTTTAGCGGGGGCGTCCACAGATACGCAGTATTTT.

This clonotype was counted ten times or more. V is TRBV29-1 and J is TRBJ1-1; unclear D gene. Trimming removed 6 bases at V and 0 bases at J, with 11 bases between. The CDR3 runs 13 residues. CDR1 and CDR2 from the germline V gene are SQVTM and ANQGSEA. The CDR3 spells CSVTTSMNTEAFF. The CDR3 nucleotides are TGCAGCGTCACGACAAGCATGAACACTGAAGCTTTCTTT.

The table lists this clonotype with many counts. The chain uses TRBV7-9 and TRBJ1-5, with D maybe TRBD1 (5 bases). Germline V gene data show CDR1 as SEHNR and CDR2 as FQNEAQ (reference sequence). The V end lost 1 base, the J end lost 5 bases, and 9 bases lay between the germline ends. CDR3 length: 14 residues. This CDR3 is CASSLGGPDQPQHF. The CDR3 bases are TGTGCCAGCAGCTTAGGGGGCCCAGATCAGCCCCAGCATTTT.

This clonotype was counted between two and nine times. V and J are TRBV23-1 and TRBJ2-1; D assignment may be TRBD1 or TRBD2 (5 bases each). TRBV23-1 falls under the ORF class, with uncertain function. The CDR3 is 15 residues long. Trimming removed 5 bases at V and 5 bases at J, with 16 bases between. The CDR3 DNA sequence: TGCGCCAGCAGTTACCGGGACGCCAGCGACAATGAGCAGTTCTTC. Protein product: CASSYRDASDNEQFF.

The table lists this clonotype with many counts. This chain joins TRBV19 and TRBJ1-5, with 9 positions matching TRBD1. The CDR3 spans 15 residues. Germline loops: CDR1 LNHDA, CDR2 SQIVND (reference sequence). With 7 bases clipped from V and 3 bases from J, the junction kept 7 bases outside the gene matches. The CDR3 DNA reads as TGTGCCAGTAAACCGGGACAGGGATACAATCAGCCCCAGCATTTT. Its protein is CASKPGQGYNQPQHF.

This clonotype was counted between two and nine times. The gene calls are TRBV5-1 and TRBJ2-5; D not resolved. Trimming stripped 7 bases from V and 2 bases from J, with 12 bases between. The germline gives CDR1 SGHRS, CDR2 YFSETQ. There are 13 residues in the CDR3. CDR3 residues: CASFTGQQETQYF. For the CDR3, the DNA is TGCGCCAGCTTCACGGGTCAACAAGAGACCCAGTACTTC.

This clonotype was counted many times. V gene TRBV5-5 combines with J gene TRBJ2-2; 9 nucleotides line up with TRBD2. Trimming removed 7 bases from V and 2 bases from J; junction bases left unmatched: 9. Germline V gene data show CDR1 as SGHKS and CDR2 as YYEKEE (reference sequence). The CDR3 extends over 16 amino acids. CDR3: CASRPSGDINTGELFF. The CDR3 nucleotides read TGTGCCAGCCGCCCTAGCGGGGACATCAACACCGGGGAGCTGTTTTTT.

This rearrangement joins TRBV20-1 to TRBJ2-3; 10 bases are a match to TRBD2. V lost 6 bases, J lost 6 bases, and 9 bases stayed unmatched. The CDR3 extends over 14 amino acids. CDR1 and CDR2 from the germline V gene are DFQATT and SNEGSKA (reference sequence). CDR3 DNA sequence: TGCAGTGCCCATTGGCCTAGCGGGAGTGATACGCAGTATTTT. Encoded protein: CSAHWPSGSDTQYF.

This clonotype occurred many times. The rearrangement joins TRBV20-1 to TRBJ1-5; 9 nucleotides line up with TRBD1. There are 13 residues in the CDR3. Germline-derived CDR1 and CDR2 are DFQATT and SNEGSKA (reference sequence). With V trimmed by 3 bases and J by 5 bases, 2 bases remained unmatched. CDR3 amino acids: CSASWDRDQPQHF. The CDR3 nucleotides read TGCAGTGCTAGTTGGGACAGGGATCAGCCCCAGCATTTT.

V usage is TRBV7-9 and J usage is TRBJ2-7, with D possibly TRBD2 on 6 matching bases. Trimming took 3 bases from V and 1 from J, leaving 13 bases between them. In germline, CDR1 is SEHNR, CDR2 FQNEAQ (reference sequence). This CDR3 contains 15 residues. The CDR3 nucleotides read TGTGCCAGCAGCTTGGGCGGGGTTACTTCCTACGAGCAGTACTTC. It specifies CASSLGGVTSYEQYF.

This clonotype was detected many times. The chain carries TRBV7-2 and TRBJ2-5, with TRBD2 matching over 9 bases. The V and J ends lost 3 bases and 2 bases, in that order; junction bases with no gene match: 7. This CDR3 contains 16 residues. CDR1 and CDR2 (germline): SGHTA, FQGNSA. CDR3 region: CASSLWGSGGQETQYF. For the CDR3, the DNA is TGTGCCAGCAGCTTGTGGGGTAGCGGGGGACAAGAGACCCAGTACTTC. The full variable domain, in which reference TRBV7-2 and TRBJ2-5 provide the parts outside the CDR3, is GAGVSQSPSNKVTEKGKDVELRCDPISGHTALYWYRQSLGQGLEFLIYFQGNSAPDKSGLPSDRFSAERTGGSVSTLTIQRTQQEDSAVYLCASSLWGSGGQETQYFGPGTRLLVL.

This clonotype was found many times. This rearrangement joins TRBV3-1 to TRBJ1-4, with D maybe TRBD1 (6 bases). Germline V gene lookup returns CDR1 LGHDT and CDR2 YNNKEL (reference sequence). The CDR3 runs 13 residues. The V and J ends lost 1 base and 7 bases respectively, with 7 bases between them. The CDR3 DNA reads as TGTGCCAGCAGCCAAGCCAGGGGTGAAAAACTGTTTTTT. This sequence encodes CASSQARGEKLFF.

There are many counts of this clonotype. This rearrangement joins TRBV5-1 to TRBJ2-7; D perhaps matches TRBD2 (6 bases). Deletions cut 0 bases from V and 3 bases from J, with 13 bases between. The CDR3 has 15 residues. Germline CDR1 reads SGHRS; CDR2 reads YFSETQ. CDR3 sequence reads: CASSLGVSDYYEQYF. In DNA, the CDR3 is TGCGCCAGCAGCTTGGGGGTATCGGACTACTACGAGCAGTACTTC.

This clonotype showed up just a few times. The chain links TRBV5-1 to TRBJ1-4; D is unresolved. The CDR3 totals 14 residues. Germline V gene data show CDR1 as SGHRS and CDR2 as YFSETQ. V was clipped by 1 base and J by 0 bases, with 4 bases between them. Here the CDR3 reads CASSLLATNEKLFF. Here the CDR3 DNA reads TGCGCCAGCAGCTTGCTTGCAACTAATGAAAAACTGTTTTTT.

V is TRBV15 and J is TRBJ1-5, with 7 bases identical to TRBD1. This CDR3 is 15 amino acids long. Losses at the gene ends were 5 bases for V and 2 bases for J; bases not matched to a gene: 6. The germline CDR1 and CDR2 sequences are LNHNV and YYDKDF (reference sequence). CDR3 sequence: CATSVRDRGNQPQHF. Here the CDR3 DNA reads TGTGCCACCAGCGTCCGGGACAGAGGCAATCAGCCCCAGCATTTT.

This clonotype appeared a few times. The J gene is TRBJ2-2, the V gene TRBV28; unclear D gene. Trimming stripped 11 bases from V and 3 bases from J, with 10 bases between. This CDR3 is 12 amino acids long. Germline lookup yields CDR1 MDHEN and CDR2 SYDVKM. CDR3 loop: CAAGSYTGELFF. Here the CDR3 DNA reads TGTGCCGCCGGGTCGTACACCGGGGAGCTGTTTTTT.

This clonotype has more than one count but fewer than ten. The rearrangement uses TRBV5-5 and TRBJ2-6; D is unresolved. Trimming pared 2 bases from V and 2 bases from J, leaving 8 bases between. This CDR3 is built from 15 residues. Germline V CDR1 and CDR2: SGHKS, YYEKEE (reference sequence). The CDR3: CASSFVGTGANVLTF. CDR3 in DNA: TGTGCCAGCAGCTTTGTAGGGACTGGGGCCAACGTCCTGACTTTC.

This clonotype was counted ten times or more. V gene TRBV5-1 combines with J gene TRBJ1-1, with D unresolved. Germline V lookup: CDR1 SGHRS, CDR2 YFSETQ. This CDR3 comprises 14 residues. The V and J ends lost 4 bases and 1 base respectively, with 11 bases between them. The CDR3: CASSVGNANTEAFF. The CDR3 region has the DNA TGCGCCAGCAGCGTGGGGAATGCGAACACTGAAGCTTTCTTT.

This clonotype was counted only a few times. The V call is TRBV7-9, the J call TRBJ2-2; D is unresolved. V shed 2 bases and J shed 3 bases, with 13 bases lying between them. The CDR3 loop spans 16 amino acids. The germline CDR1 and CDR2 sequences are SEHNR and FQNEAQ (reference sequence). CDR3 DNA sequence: TGTGCCAGCAGCTTAATAGGAAACTCTCACACCGGGGAGCTGTTTTTT. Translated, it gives CASSLIGNSHTGELFF.

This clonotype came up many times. Here the CDR3 reads CSASPDRYF. The CDR3 bases are TGCAGTGCTAGTCCCGACAGGTACTTC. The chain uses TRBV20-1 and TRBJ2-5; D might be TRBD1 (5 bases). V gave up 3 bases and J gave up 13 bases, with 9 bases separating them. There are 9 residues in the CDR3. The germline V gene has CDR1 DFQATT and CDR2 SNEGSKA (reference sequence).

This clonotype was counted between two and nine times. As DNA, the CDR3 is TGTGCCAGCAGCCCCCAGGGTCCCGCCGGGGAGCTGTTTTTT. Translation: CASSPQGPAGELFF. The chain carries TRBV11-2 and TRBJ2-2; a weak D match, TRBD1 (5 bases). The CDR3 is 14 residues long. The V gene lost 5 bases and the J gene lost 6 bases, with 13 bases spanning the gap. Germline lookup yields CDR1 SGHAT and CDR2 FQNNGV.

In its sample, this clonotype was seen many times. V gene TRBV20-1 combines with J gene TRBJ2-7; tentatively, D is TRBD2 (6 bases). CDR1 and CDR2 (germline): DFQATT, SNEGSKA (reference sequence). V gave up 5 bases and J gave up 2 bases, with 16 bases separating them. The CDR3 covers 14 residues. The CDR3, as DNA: TGCAGTGCTGGACCGATCAGGACTACCTACGAGCAGTACTTC. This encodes CSAGPIRTTYEQYF.